This T cell receptor beta chain emerged from a study of cytomegalovirus exposure and HLA in healthy donors. Across the study: Previous work identified roughly 120 million unique TCR beta sequences from 150 million to 200 million T cells.

Primers for the PCR totalled 60 Vbeta and 13 Jbeta. TCRdb keeps only in-frame clones here, not all; method: immunoSEQ multiplex PCR. Counted here are over 110,000 clones, over 75% occurring once; the ten biggest clones make up 2.5%. Regarding this clone: The antigen remains undetermined.

Points from the study as a whole: Earlier analysis yielded a pattern in which most TCR beta V segments were productive about 90% or about 30% of the time. Fewer than 20,000 TCR beta sequences were associated with HLA alleles at 0.05 false discovery rate in a later analysis. CMV antigen specificity was confirmed in vitro for three CMV-associated chains.

The TCR originated in a male donor in good health and CMV-seronegative. The sequenced material came from PBMCs.

This chain's CDR3 is CASSFASPTDTQYF. The CDR3 nucleotides read TGTGCCAGCAGCTTCGCTAGCCCCACAGATACGCAGTATTTT. V and J are TRBV11-1 and TRBJ2-3, with TRBD2 as a possible D gene (5 bases). Germline lookup yields CDR1 SGHAT and CDR2 FQDESV (reference sequence). This CDR3 comprises 14 residues. V lost 3 bases and J 2 bases, leaving 9 bases between the germline ends.